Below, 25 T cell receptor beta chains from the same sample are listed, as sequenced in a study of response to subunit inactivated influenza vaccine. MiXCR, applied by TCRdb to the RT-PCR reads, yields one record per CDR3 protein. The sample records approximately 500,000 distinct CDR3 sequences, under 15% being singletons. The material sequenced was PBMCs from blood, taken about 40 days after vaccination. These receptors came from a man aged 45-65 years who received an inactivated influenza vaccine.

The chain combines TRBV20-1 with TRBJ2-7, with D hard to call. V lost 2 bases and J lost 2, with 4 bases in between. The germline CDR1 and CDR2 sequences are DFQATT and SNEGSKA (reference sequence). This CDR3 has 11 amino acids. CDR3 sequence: CSARKAYEQYF. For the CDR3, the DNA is TGCAGTGCTAGAAAGGCCTACGAGCAGTACTTC.

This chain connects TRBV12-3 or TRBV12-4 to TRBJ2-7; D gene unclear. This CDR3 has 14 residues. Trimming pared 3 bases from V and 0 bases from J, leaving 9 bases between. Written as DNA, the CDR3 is TGTGCCAGCAGTTTTGACGGTAGCTCCTACGAGCAGTACTTC. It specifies CASSFDGSSYEQYF.

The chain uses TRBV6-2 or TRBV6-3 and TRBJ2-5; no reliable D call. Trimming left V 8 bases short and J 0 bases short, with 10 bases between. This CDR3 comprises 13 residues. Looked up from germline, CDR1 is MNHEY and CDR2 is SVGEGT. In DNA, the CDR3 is TGTGCCAGCCGCAGCTGGAACCAAGAGACCCAGTACTTC. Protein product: CASRSWNQETQYF.

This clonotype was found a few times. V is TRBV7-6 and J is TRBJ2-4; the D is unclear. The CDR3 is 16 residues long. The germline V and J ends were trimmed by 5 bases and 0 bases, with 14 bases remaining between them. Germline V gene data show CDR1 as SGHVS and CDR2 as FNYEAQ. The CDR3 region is CASSPGQAIAKNIQYF. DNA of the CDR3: TGTGCCAGCAGCCCGGGTCAGGCAATAGCCAAAAACATTCAGTACTTC.

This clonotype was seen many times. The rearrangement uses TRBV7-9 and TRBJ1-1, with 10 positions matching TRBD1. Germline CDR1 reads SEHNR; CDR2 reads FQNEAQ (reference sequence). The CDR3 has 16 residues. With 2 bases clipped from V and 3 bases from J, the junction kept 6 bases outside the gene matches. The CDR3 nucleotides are TGTGCCAGCAGCTTAAGCCCTGGACAGGGGGACACTGAAGCTTTCTTT. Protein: CASSLSPGQGDTEAFF.

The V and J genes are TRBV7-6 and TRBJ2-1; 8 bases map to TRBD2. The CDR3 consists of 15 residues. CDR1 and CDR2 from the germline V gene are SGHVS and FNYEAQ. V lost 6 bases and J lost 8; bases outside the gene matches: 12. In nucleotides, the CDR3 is TGTGCCAGCAGGCAAGGGACTAGAGGGGGGCATGAGCAGTTCTTC. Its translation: CASRQGTRGGHEQFF. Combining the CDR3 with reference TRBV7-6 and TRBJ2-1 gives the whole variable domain GAGVSQSPRYKVTKRGQDVALRCDPISGHVSLYWYRQALGQGPEFLTYFNYEAQQDKSGLPNDRFSAERPEGSISTLTIQRTEQRDSAMYRCASRQGTRGGHEQFFGPGTRLTVL.

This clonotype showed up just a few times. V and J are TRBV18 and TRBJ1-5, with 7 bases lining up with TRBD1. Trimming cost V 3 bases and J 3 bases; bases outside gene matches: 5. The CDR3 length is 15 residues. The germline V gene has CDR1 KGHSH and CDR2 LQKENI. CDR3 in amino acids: CASSPPGTVNQPQHF. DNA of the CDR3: TGTGCCAGCTCACCGCCCGGGACAGTCAATCAGCCCCAGCATTTT.

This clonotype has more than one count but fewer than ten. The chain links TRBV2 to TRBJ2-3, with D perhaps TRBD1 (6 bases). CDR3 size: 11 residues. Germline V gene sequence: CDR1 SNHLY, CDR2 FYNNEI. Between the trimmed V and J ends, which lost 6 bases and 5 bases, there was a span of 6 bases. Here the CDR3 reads CASRDRDTQYF. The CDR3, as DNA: TGTGCCAGCAGGGACAGAGATACGCAGTATTTT.

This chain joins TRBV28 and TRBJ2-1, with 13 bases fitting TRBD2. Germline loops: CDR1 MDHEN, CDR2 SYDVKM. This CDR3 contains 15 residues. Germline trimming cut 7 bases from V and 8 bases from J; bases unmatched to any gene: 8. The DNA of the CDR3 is TGTGCCAGCACCCTCGGACTAGCGGGAGCGGATGAGCAGTTCTTC. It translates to CASTLGLAGADEQFF.

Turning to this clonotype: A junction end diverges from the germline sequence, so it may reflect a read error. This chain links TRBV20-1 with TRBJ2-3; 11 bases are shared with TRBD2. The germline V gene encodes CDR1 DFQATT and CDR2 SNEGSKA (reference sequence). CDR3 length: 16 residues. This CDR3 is CCARAVAGGPPDTQYF. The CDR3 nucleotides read TGCTGTGCTAGAGCAGTAGCGGGGGGGCCTCCAGATACGCAGTATTTT.

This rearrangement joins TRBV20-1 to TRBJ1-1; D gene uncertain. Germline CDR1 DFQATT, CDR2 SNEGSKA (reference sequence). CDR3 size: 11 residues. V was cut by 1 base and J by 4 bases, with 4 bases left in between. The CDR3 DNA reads TGCAGTGCTAGAGCCCTCACTGAAGCTTTCTTT. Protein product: CSARALTEAFF.

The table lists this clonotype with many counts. CDR3 in DNA: TGTGCCAGCAGTGAAATGTCGTGGGGGCAGCCCCAGCATTTT. Amino acid sequence: CASSEMSWGQPQHF. The chain carries TRBV25-1 and TRBJ1-5; D is perhaps TRBD1 (5 bases). In germline, CDR1 is MGHDK, CDR2 SYGVNS. The length of the CDR3 is 14 residues. The ends were cut back, 2 bases at V and 7 bases at J, with 12 bases in the middle. Using reference TRBV25-1 and TRBJ1-5 for the parts outside the CDR3, the full variable domain is EADIYQTPRYLVIGTGKKITLECSQTMGHDKMYWYQQDPGMELHLIHYSYGVNSTEKGDLSSESTVSRIRTEHFPLTLESARPSHTSQYLCASSEMSWGQPQHFGDGTRLSIL.

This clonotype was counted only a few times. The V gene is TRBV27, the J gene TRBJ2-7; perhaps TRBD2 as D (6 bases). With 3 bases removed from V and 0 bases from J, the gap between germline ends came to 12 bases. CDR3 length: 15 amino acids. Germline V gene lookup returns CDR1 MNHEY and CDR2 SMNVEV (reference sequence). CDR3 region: CASSFSGSPSYEQYF. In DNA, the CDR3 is TGTGCCAGCAGTTTTAGCGGTTCGCCCTCCTACGAGCAGTACTTC.

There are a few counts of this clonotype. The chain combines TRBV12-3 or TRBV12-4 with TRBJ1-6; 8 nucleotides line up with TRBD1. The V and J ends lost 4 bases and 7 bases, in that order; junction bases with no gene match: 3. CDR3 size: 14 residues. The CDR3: CASSSTGVNSPLHF. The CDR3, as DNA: TGTGCCAGCAGTTCGACAGGGGTCAATTCACCCCTCCACTTT.

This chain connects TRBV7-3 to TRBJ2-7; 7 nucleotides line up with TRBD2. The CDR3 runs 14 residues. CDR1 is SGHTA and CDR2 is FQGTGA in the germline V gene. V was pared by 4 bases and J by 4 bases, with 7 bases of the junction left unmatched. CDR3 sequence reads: CASSSAGNGYEQYF. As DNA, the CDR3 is TGTGCCAGCAGCTCAGCGGGAAACGGGTACGAGCAGTACTTC.

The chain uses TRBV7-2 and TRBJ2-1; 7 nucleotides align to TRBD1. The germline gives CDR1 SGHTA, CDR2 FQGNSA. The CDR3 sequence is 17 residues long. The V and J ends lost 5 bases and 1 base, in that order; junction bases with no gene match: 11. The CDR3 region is CASSRKTGTSSYNEQFF. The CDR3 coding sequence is TGTGCCAGCAGCCGTAAGACAGGGACGTCTTCCTACAATGAGCAGTTCTTC.

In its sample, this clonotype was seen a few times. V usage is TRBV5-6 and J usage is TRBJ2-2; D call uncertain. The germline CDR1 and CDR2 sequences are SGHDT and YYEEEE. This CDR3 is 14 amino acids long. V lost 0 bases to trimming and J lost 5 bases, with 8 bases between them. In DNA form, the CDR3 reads TGTGCCAGCAGCTTGGGTACGTTAACCGGGGAGCTGTTTTTT. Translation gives CASSLGTLTGELFF.

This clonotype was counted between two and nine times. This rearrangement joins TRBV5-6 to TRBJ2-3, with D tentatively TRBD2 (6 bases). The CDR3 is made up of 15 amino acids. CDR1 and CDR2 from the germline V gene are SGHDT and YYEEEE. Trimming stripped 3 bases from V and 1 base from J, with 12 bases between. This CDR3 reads CASSSGGLRTDTQYF. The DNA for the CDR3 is TGTGCCAGCAGCTCTGGGGGGTTGCGCACAGATACGCAGTATTTT.

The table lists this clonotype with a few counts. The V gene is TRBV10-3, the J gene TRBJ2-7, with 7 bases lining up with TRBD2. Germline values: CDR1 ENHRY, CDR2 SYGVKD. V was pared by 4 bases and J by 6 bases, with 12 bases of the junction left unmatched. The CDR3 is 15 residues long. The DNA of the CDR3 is TGTGCCATCAGTGCGTCAGCGGGACTTCCCCCCGAGCAGTACTTC. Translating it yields CAISASAGLPPEQYF.

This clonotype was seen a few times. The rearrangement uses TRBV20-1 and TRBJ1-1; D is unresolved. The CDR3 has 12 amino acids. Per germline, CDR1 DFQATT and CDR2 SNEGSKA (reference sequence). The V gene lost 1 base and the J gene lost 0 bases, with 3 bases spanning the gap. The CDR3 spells CSARGLNTEAFF. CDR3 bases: TGCAGTGCTAGAGGGCTGAACACTGAAGCTTTCTTT.

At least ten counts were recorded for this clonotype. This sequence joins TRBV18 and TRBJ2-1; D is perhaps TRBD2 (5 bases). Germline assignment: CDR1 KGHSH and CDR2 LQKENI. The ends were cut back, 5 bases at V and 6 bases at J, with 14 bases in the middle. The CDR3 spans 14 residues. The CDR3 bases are TGTGCCAGCTCAATAAACGGCGGGTCCAATGAGCAGTTCTTC. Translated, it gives CASSINGGSNEQFF.

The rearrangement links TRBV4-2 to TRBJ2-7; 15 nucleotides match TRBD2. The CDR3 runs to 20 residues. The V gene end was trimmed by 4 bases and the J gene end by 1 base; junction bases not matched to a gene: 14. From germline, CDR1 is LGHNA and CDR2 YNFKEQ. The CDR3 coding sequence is TGTGCCAGCAGCCCAAACCGGGTCCCGGGACTAGCGGGAGGTTCCTACGAGCAGTACTTC. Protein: CASSPNRVPGLAGGSYEQYF.

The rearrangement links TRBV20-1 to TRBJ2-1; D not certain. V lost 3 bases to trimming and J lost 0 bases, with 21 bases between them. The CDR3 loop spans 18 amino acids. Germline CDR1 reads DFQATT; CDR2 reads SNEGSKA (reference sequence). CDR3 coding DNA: TGCAGTGCTAGTGGCGCCGCTGCACTAAGAATCTCCTACAATGAGCAGTTCTTC. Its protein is CSASGAAALRISYNEQFF.

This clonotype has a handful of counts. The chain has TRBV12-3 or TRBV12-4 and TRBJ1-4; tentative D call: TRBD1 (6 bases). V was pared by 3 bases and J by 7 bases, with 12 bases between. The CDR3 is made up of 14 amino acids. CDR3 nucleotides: TGTGCCAGCAGTTTCGCGGGGGCCGGTGAAAAACTGTTTTTT. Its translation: CASSFAGAGEKLFF.

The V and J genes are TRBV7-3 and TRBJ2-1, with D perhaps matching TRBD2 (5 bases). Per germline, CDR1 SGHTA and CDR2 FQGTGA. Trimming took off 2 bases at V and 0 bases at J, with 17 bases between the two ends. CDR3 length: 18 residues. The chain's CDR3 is CASSLAPGRLASYNEQFF. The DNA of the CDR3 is TGTGCCAGCAGCTTAGCTCCTGGTCGTCTAGCCTCCTACAATGAGCAGTTCTTC.